This T cell receptor beta chain was recovered during a study of blood T cell repertoires in COVID-19. Measured with immunoSEQ multiplex PCR; TCRdb has only the in-frame clones, and not every one. The sample contains tens of thousands of clones, around 87% of which appear only once. This clone was detected a few times. V gave up 1 base and J gave up 0 bases, with 17 bases separating them. Germline V lookup: CDR1 KGHSH, CDR2 LQKENI. This CDR3 contains 18 residues. The chain recombines TRBV18 with TRBJ2-3; no definite D call. Sample: peripheral blood. The TCR sequence derives from a man aged 60 to 69 with active COVID-19. The CDR3 loop is CASSPLDDAVASTDTQYF. In DNA form, the CDR3 reads TGTGCCAGCTCACCACTGGATGATGCGGTAGCCAGCACAGATACGCAGTATTTT.